Listed here is a single TCR beta chain. What it binds is unknown. The germline CDR1 and CDR2 sequences are SGHDT and YYEEEE. The CDR3 length is 14 residues. V shed 4 bases, J shed 3 bases, and the junction held 5 bases outside the gene matches. TCRdb reanalysed the 5' RACE reads using MiXCR and keeps one entry per CDR3 protein. The sample has about 90,000 distinct CDR3 sequences; around 13% are singletons. This sample stems from a study of T-cell memory formation after mild COVID-19. Overall study: Largely donor-specific TCR clusters were found.

Study results and limitations: CD4+ bias marked clones expanding day 15 to 37, unlike balanced contracting clones.

The J gene is TRBJ2-7, the V gene TRBV5-6; TRBD1 matches 9 bases. The sample comprised PBMCs or a T cell subset sorted from them (not recorded which). This sequence was found in an adult woman who had mild COVID-19 (a few samples of this study predate the infection). Cell type and time point are not known. The CDR3 sequence: CASSAGTGYYEQYF. CDR3 in DNA: TGTGCCAGCAGCGCCGGGACAGGGTACTACGAGCAGTACTTC.